This T cell receptor beta chain was identified in a study of cytomegalovirus exposure and HLA in healthy donors. The donors were members of the roughly 130-subject validation cohort (separate from the approximately 670-subject first cohort). Study observations and caveats: Rare TCR sequences predominated, though certain public TCRs were found in many donors. There were around 160 TCR beta chains listed as cytomegalovirus-associated.

Concerning this clone: Its specificity is not known.

Trimming took 4 bases from V and 7 from J; bases not matched to a gene: 12. Germline V gene sequence: CDR1 LGHNA, CDR2 YNFKEQ. The length of the CDR3 is 18 residues. The repertoire was sequenced with immunoSEQ multiplex PCR; TCRdb's copy has only in-frame clones and lacks some. This table has 43,000 or so clones, 80% to 95% appearing once. The specimen sequenced was PBMCs. This TCR was recovered from a young man in good health and CMV-seronegative. This rearrangement joins TRBV4-2 to TRBJ2-1; TRBD2 aligns across 14 bases. The CDR3 region is CASSPLTSGGAVVNEQFF. The CDR3 DNA is TGTGCCAGCAGCCCCCTGACTAGCGGGGGGGCGGTTGTGAATGAGCAGTTCTTC.